The T cell receptor beta chain described here comes from a study of cytomegalovirus exposure and HLA in healthy donors. As to this clone: Its specificity is unknown.

Study results and limitations: Many donors carried some public TCRs, although rarity characterized most TCR sequences.

CDR1 KGHSY and CDR2 FQNENV come from the germline V gene. The CDR3 spans 15 residues. V was pared by 2 bases and J by 5 bases, with 15 bases between. All the people who gave samples were healthy bone marrow donors. The PCR employed 60 Vbeta primers together with 13 Jbeta primers. Only in-frame clones appear in the TCRdb table, and some are missing; sequencing was by immunoSEQ multiplex PCR. The data contain 150,000 to 200,000 clones, over 60% of them singletons. Sequencing was done on a sample of PBMCs. The V call is TRBV16, the J call TRBJ2-5, with a possible D match to TRBD2 (5 bases). This sequence was found in a woman in her forties or fifties in good health and CMV-seropositive. CDR3 sequence reads: CASSQPRAGTETQYF. The CDR3 nucleotides read TGTGCCAGCAGCCAACCAAGGGCGGGCACGGAGACCCAGTACTTC.